What follows is one TCR beta chain and its context. These data come from a study of OX40 agonist ivuxolimab in advanced cancers. Profiling relied on immunoSEQ multiplex PCR, and the TCRdb table lists in-frame clones only, not all of them. The data hold 15,000 to 17,000 clones, with about 81% observed a single time. The CDR3 is made up of 16 amino acids. V gave up 2 bases and J gave up 4 bases; unmatched junction bases: 7. Germline V gives CDR1 SGHTA, CDR2 FQGNSA. The material was CD4+ or CD8+ T cells sorted from blood, obtained in a trial of the OX40 agonist ivuxolimab. This TCR was sampled from an adult with an advanced solid tumor such as melanoma, head and neck, liver or kidney cancer. The chain links TRBV7-2 to TRBJ2-2; TRBD1 aligns across 7 bases. CDR3 in amino acids: CASSLIGDSLTGELFF. The CDR3 region has the DNA TGTGCCAGCAGCTTAATCGGGGACAGCCTCACCGGGGAGCTGTTTTTT.